The 30 T cell receptor beta chains below were found in one sample sequenced in a study of human T cells and chemical hapten exposure. Time point here: patch test 2, 6 weeks after DPC sensitization. Treatment: therapeutic diphenylcyclopropenone sensitization with weekly scalp DPC. TCRdb reprocessed the RACE reads via MiXCR and lists one record per CDR3 protein. The profile shows 110,000 to 150,000 distinct CDR3 sequences, 10% to 15% of them singletons. Here the sequenced sample was whole blood, taken in connection with sensitization to the hapten diphenylcyclopropenone (DPC). The source of these receptors is a woman aged 45-65 years with alopecia areata. Some clones in this sample may be carry-over from other donors' samples.

The chain has TRBV7-8 and TRBJ2-1, with 7 nucleotides matching TRBD1. V dropped 6 bases and J dropped 7; count of bases not matched to a gene: 6. Germline V CDR1 and CDR2: SGHVS, FQNEAQ. The CDR3 totals 13 residues. CDR3 nucleotides: TGTGCCAGCAGTCTTGGGACAGCTAATGAGCAGTTCTTC. Translated, it gives CASSLGTANEQFF.

This clonotype was seen at least ten times. The genes are TRBV12-3 or TRBV12-4 and TRBJ2-1; D possibly uses TRBD1 or TRBD2 (5 bases each). CDR3 length equals 14 residues. V was shortened by 3 bases and J by 6 bases, with 12 bases between the two germline ends. The CDR3 nucleotides read TGTGCCAGCAGTTTTGGGACCCCGGCCAATGAGCAGTTCTTC. Translated, it gives CASSFGTPANEQFF.

This clonotype occurred a few times. CDR3 DNA: TGCGCCAGCAGCCAAGTCCTCCCACAGGGAATGAGGGTGAACATTCAGTACTTC. Translated: CASSQVLPQGMRVNIQYF. This chain uses TRBV4-3 with TRBJ2-4; possible D gene TRBD1, 6 bases. The CDR3 has 18 residues. Trimming took 1 base from V and 7 from J, leaving 23 bases between them. Germline CDR1 reads LGHNA; CDR2 reads YSLEER.

The chain is built from TRBV7-8 and TRBJ1-6; tentatively, D is TRBD1 (5 bases). This CDR3 is 14 amino acids long. In germline, CDR1 is SGHVS, CDR2 FQNEAQ. Trimming took off 2 bases at V and 10 bases at J, with 12 bases between the two ends. This CDR3 reads CASSLHQEGSPLHF. For the CDR3, the DNA is TGTGCCAGCAGCTTACACCAGGAGGGGTCACCCCTCCACTTT.

This rearrangement joins TRBV6-5 to TRBJ2-1; 8 positions match TRBD2. The CDR3 spans 16 residues. Germline loops: CDR1 MNHEY, CDR2 SVGAGI. The ends lost 2 bases at V and 6 bases at J; junction bases unmatched: 9. CDR3 nucleotides: TGTGCCAGCAGTTACCGTGGAAGCGGGAGTATCAATGAGCAGTTCTTC. Its protein product is CASSYRGSGSINEQFF.

CDR3 bases: TGTGCCAGCAGCCCCCGGGAGCTCGCCCCCTACGAGCAGTACTTC. Translation: CASSPRELAPYEQYF. The J gene is TRBJ2-7, the V gene TRBV11-2; D is possibly TRBD2 (6 bases). The V gene's germline CDR1 is SGHAT and CDR2 FQNNGV. The CDR3 runs to 15 residues. V was clipped by 5 bases and J by 2 bases, with 16 bases between them. Variable domain in full (rest from reference TRBV11-2 and TRBJ2-7): EAGVAQSPRYKIIEKRQSVAFWCNPISGHATLYWYQQILGQGPKLLIQFQNNGVVDDSQLPKDRFSAERLKGVDSTLKIQPAKLEDSAVYLCASSPRELAPYEQYFGPGTRLTVT.

This clonotype occurred many times. The chain couples TRBV5-4 to TRBJ2-6; D possibly matches TRBD1 or TRBD2 (5 bases each). The V end was cut by 0 bases, the J end by 2 bases, with 15 bases between. This CDR3 region has 18 residues. Germline V CDR1 and CDR2: SGHNT, YYREEE (reference sequence). The DNA of the CDR3 is TGTGCCAGCAGCTTGGCAGGCCGGGAAGGGGCTGGGGCCAACGTCCTGACTTTC. Translating gives CASSLAGREGAGANVLTF.

The sample holds many counts of this clonotype. The chain combines TRBV20-1 with TRBJ1-1; D is unclear. Germline V gives CDR1 DFQATT, CDR2 SNEGSKA (reference sequence). V lost 2 bases and J 6 bases, leaving 16 bases between the germline ends. This CDR3 is 14 amino acids long. The CDR3 coding sequence is TGCAGTGCTAGATCCGGGCCCGCTCCGCCTGAAGCTTTCTTT. This sequence encodes CSARSGPAPPEAFF.

The J gene is TRBJ2-7, the V gene TRBV4-2; TRBD2 matches at 10 bases. CDR1 LGHNA and CDR2 YNFKEQ come from the germline V gene. The CDR3 runs to 15 residues. Trimming at V came to 0 bases and at J to 2 bases, leaving 1 base not matched to a gene. CDR3 bases: TGTGCCAGCAGCCAAGATCTAGCGGGAGCCTACGAGCAGTACTTC. Translation gives CASSQDLAGAYEQYF.

There are a few counts of this clonotype. CDR3 sequence: CSASSLDGTYNEQFF. The CDR3 DNA is TGCAGTGCTAGTAGTTTGGACGGGACCTACAATGAGCAGTTCTTC. The chain carries TRBV20-1 and TRBJ2-1; maybe TRBD2 (5 bases). The germline CDR1 and CDR2 sequences are DFQATT and SNEGSKA (reference sequence). V was trimmed by 3 bases and J by 2 bases, leaving 14 bases between them. This CDR3 comprises 15 residues.

The V call is TRBV6-5, the J call TRBJ1-3; no clear D gene. The CDR3 spans 15 residues. The V gene lost 0 bases and the J gene lost 4 bases, with 10 bases spanning the gap. Looked up from germline, CDR1 is MNHEY and CDR2 is SVGAGI. The CDR3 loop is CASSYSLFAGNTIYF. In nucleotides, the CDR3 is TGTGCCAGCAGTTACTCGTTGTTCGCGGGAAACACCATATATTTT.

This chain uses TRBV28 with TRBJ2-1; TRBD1 is a possible D gene (5 bases). CDR3 length: 15 residues. The V and J ends lost 7 bases and 6 bases respectively, with 19 bases between them. Germline V gene sequence: CDR1 MDHEN, CDR2 SYDVKM. DNA of the CDR3: TGTGCCAGCATCACGTGGGGCAGATTTGGCAATGAGCAGTTCTTC. This sequence encodes CASITWGRFGNEQFF.

This clonotype has at least ten counts. This chain links TRBV5-1 with TRBJ1-1; 7 positions agree with TRBD1. Germline V lookup: CDR1 SGHRS, CDR2 YFSETQ. V trimming: 4 bases; J trimming: 6 bases; junction bases outside the gene matches: 12. The CDR3 has 15 residues. The CDR3 DNA sequence: TGCGCCAGCAGCCTGGACAGGAGAAAACAACCTGAAGCTTTCTTT. It translates to CASSLDRRKQPEAFF.

This chain connects TRBV30 to TRBJ2-3; D unresolved. This CDR3 comprises 13 residues. The germline gives CDR1 GTSNPN, CDR2 SVGIG (reference sequence). Trimming removed 0 bases at V and 3 bases at J, with 7 bases between. The chain's CDR3 is CAWSVPTTDTQYF. The CDR3 DNA reads TGTGCCTGGAGTGTCCCTACTACAGATACGCAGTATTTT.

The DNA for the CDR3 is TGTGCCAGCAGCCCCATGGGTAGCACAGATACGCAGTATTTT. It is translated as CASSPMGSTDTQYF. This sequence joins TRBV7-3 and TRBJ2-3; no firm D call. Between the trimmed V and J ends, which lost 5 bases and 0 bases, there was a span of 9 bases. Germline V CDR1 and CDR2: SGHTA, FQGTGA. The CDR3 is made up of 14 amino acids. The whole variable domain, remainder taken from reference TRBV7-3 and TRBJ2-3, is GAGVSQTPSNKVTEKGKYVELRCDPISGHTALYWYRQSLGQGPEFLIYFQGTGAADDSGLPNDRFFAVRPEGSVSTLKIQRTERGDSAVYLCASSPMGSTDTQYFGPGTRLTVL.

This clonotype was recorded many times. The chain links TRBV5-1 to TRBJ1-1, with D possibly matching TRBD1 (5 bases). V was pared by 1 base and J by 0 bases, with 19 bases between. Germline V gene data show CDR1 as SGHRS and CDR2 as YFSETQ. This CDR3 is 18 amino acids long. The DNA for the CDR3 is TGCGCCAGCAGCTTGCAGCACGGGAGACAGCGCTTGAACACTGAAGCTTTCTTT. It yields the protein CASSLQHGRQRLNTEAFF.

This chain uses TRBV7-8 with TRBJ1-2; no reliable D call. Between the trimmed V and J ends, which lost 0 bases and 8 bases, there was a span of 13 bases. This CDR3 is 14 amino acids long. CDR1 is SGHVS, CDR2 FQNEAQ, per germline. CDR3 protein: CASSLAEKGRGYTF. DNA of the CDR3: TGTGCCAGCAGCTTAGCGGAAAAAGGGCGCGGCTACACCTTC. The full variable domain, in which reference TRBV7-8 and TRBJ1-2 provide the parts outside the CDR3, is GAGVSQSPRYKVAKRGQDVALRCDPISGHVSLFWYQQALGQGPEFLTYFQNEAQLDKSGLPSDRFFAERPEGSVSTLKIQRTQQEDSAVYLCASSLAEKGRGYTFGSGTRLTVV.

In its sample, this clonotype was seen a few times. The CDR3 DNA reads as TGTGCCATCAGCCAAGACAACGAGCAGTACTTC. This encodes CAISQDNEQYF. This chain uses TRBV10-3 with TRBJ2-7, with D unclear. CDR1 ENHRY and CDR2 SYGVKD come from the germline V gene. V gave up 6 bases and J gave up 5 bases, with 8 bases separating them. The CDR3 extends over 11 amino acids.

This clonotype was seen a few times. The rearrangement links TRBV20-1 to TRBJ2-7; D is unresolved. This CDR3 comprises 13 residues. Germline CDR1 is DFQATT and CDR2 is SNEGSKA (reference sequence). Deletions cut 6 bases from V and 0 bases from J, with 12 bases between. The CDR3: CSAQGSLSYEQYF. As DNA, the CDR3 is TGCAGTGCCCAAGGGTCTCTCTCCTACGAGCAGTACTTC.

This clonotype was seen repeatedly, ten times or more. The chain links TRBV5-4 to TRBJ2-7, with TRBD2 as a possible D gene (6 bases). This CDR3 is 15 amino acids long. Per germline, CDR1 SGHNT and CDR2 YYREEE (reference sequence). Trimming took off 4 bases at V and 2 bases at J, with 16 bases between the two ends. CDR3: CASSTAGTSTYEQYF. DNA for the CDR3: TGTGCCAGCAGCACCGCGGGGACTTCAACCTACGAGCAGTACTTC.

This clonotype appeared many times. The chain is built from TRBV19 and TRBJ1-5, with D perhaps matching TRBD1 (6 bases). V was trimmed by 4 bases and J by 3 bases, leaving 10 bases between them. This CDR3 comprises 14 residues. CDR1 and CDR2 from the germline V gene are LNHDA and SQIVND (reference sequence). The chain's CDR3 is CASSTQGINQPQHF. The CDR3 nucleotides read TGTGCCAGTAGTACACAGGGAATCAATCAGCCCCAGCATTTT.

The chain uses TRBV20-1 and TRBJ2-1; 8 nucleotides align to TRBD2. In germline, CDR1 is DFQATT, CDR2 SNEGSKA (reference sequence). The CDR3 contains 14 residues. V was pared by 0 bases and J by 4 bases, with 2 bases of the junction left unmatched. The CDR3 DNA sequence: TGCAGTGCTAGAGAACTAGCGGTATACAATGAGCAGTTCTTC. It encodes CSARELAVYNEQFF.

This clonotype was counted ten times or more. V gene TRBV5-1 combines with J gene TRBJ2-7; D might be TRBD2 (6 bases). Per germline, CDR1 SGHRS and CDR2 YFSETQ. Deletions cut 5 bases from V and 6 bases from J, with 21 bases between. This CDR3 spans 15 amino acids. CDR3 bases: TGCGCCAGCAGGACGGGAGACTCTACCTTCGGCGAGCAGTACTTC. Residues: CASRTGDSTFGEQYF.

This clonotype was picked up a small number of times. V usage is TRBV4-3 and J usage is TRBJ2-5; D is tentatively TRBD1 or TRBD2 (5 bases each). The germline V and J ends were trimmed by 1 base and 5 bases, with 14 bases remaining between them. This CDR3 comprises 15 residues. The germline V gene has CDR1 LGHNA and CDR2 YSLEER. CDR3 sequence (DNA): TGCGCCAGCAGCCAAGGCCAAGGGGAGCAGGAGACCCAGTACTTC. It yields the protein CASSQGQGEQETQYF.

There are a few counts of this clonotype. This chain uses TRBV28 with TRBJ2-7; 7 bases align to TRBD1. V lost 10 bases, J lost 1 base, and 7 bases stayed unmatched. The CDR3 length is 13 residues. CDR1 is MDHEN, CDR2 SYDVKM, per germline. The CDR3 here is CAIHGDSSYEQYF. CDR3 nucleotides: TGTGCCATCCATGGGGACAGTTCCTACGAGCAGTACTTC.

This sequence joins TRBV7-6 and TRBJ1-6, with 8 positions matching TRBD1. Germline V lookup: CDR1 SGHVS, CDR2 FNYEAQ. V was pared by 4 bases and J by 7 bases, with 15 bases of the junction left unmatched. The CDR3 totals 18 residues. CDR3 amino acids: CASSSLETGAPGNSPLHF. CDR3 DNA: TGTGCCAGCAGCTCCCTCGAGACAGGGGCCCCGGGGAATTCACCCCTCCACTTT.

This clonotype has a handful of counts. The V and J genes are TRBV14 and TRBJ2-7; maybe TRBD2 (7 bases). The V end lost 5 bases, the J end lost 0 bases, and 17 bases lay between the germline ends. Germline V lookup: CDR1 SGHDN, CDR2 FVKESK. The CDR3 spans 16 residues. Here the CDR3 reads CASSLGGAGSSYEQYF. The DNA of the CDR3 is TGTGCCAGCAGCTTAGGGGGGGCCGGGAGCTCCTACGAGCAGTACTTC.

The chain has TRBV29-1 and TRBJ2-5, with D possibly TRBD2 on 5 matching bases. The CDR3 runs to 12 residues. V lost 2 bases to trimming and J lost 5 bases, with 9 bases between them. The germline V gene has CDR1 SQVTM and CDR2 ANQGSEA. The CDR3 bases are TGCAGCGTTGAAAGTCCGGGGGAGACCCAGTACTTC. Translated: CSVESPGETQYF.

There are many counts of this clonotype. The rearrangement uses TRBV2 and TRBJ2-2; D is uncertain. The CDR3 sequence is 16 residues long. V was cut by 7 bases and J by 5 bases, with 20 bases left in between. Germline loops: CDR1 SNHLY, CDR2 FYNNEI. This CDR3 is CASTFLDTVETGELFF. The CDR3 DNA sequence: TGTGCCAGCACCTTTCTAGATACTGTGGAGACCGGGGAGCTGTTTTTT.

The V and J genes are TRBV11-2 and TRBJ1-2; D possibly corresponds to TRBD1 (5 bases). Trimming cost V 6 bases and J 6 bases, with 14 bases left between them. The germline V gene has CDR1 SGHAT and CDR2 FQNNGV. The CDR3 runs to 13 residues. The CDR3 spells CASSPFTRDGYTF. The CDR3 DNA sequence: TGTGCCAGCAGTCCCTTTACCAGGGATGGCTACACCTTC.